This T cell receptor (beta chain) was retrieved from a study of blood T cell repertoires in COVID-19. As for the study in general: Samples came from the United States, Italy and Spain, spanning acute and convalescent COVID-19. Sources were T cells, B-cell-depleted T cells, or PBMCs; the material itself was cDNA or gDNA.

In the original processing: Using reference gene primer amplification, nucleated cell counts were estimated. The repertoire was sequenced with immunoSEQ multiplex PCR; TCRdb's copy has only in-frame clones and lacks some. V and J calls and clone size are copied from that table; D and trimming were computed from the DNA. The sample gives fewer than 250,000 clones, about four fifths of which show up once; less than 3% is in the top ten. Sequencing used peripheral blood. The clonotype originates from a man over 45 with active or convalescent COVID-19.

The CDR3 nucleotides are TGTGCCAGCAGGAGGGTATCCTTCGGCACAGATACGCAGTATTTT. Protein: CASRRVSFGTDTQYF. The V call is TRBV27, the J call TRBJ2-3, with TRBD2 as a possible D gene (5 bases). The V gene's germline CDR1 is MNHEY and CDR2 SMNVEV (reference sequence). The germline V and J ends were trimmed by 6 bases and 1 base, with 14 bases remaining between them. This CDR3 has 15 residues.